The clone carrying this TCR beta chain has more than one count but fewer than ten. Its antigen is unknown. The study ran its PCR with 60 Vbeta and 13 Jbeta primers. The table came from immunoSEQ multiplex PCR; TCRdb's copy has only in-frame clones and leaves some out. The sample yields over 150,000 clones, approximately 80% seen once. Germline lookup yields CDR1 SGHRS and CDR2 YFSETQ. The V segment lost 0 bases and the J segment 7 bases; nucleotides outside the gene matches: 7. CDR3 length: 15 residues. This sample was taken from a study of cytomegalovirus exposure and HLA in healthy donors. Broader study findings: TCR beta sequences reportedly predicted most subjects' HLA-A and HLA-B alleles accurately. With further analysis later on, most CMV-associated TCR beta chains appeared HLA-restricted. Researchers reported in a later analysis that a missense DCLRE1C variant was tied to TCR beta V- and J-gene trimming. Sequence variants that were highly shared formed a cluster that was likely a sequencing artifact.

The sample comprised PBMCs. This clonotype was obtained from a male donor in good health and CMV-seropositive. The chain has TRBV5-1 and TRBJ2-1; the match to TRBD2 covers 7 bases. CDR3 in amino acids: CASSLGEGLSNEQFF. CDR3 nucleotides: TGCGCCAGCAGCTTGGGGGAGGGCCTAAGTAATGAGCAGTTCTTC.